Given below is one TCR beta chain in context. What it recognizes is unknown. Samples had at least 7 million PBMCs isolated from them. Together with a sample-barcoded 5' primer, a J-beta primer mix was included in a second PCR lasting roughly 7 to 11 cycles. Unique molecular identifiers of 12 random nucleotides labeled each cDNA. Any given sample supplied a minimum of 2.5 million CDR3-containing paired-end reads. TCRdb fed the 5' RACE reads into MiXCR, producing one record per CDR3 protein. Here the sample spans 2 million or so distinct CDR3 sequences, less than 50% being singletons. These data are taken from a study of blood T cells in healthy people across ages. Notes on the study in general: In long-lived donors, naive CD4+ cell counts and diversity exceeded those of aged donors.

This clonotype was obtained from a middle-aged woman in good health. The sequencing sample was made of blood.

The CDR3: CASSPQGQNTEAFF. The CDR3 nucleotides read TGTGCCAGCTCTCCTCAGGGACAGAACACTGAAGCTTTCTTT. The chain links TRBV18 to TRBJ1-1; maybe TRBD1 (6 bases). Trimming left V 6 bases short and J 1 base short, with 12 bases between. From germline, CDR1 is KGHSH and CDR2 LQKENI. The CDR3 consists of 14 residues.